This is a list of T cell receptor beta chains from one sample in a study of PD-1 blockade in classical Hodgkin lymphoma. Some clones are missing from TCRdb's copy, which holds only in-frame ones; the method was immunoSEQ multiplex PCR. The data hold some 45,000 clones, with about 77% observed a single time. Sequenced material: peripheral blood mononuclear cells (PBMCs), taken before the fourth cycle of nivolumab. These receptors all stem from a human donor with classical Hodgkin lymphoma. Each CDR3 is given with its conserved first and last residue. The order of the fields is J gene, D gene, V gene, clone size, CDR3 protein, CDR3 DNA. D genes are given only for firm matches. For some rows the clone size is stated as once, few or many, or as a class when expanded; others skip it.

j_call: TRBJ2-1
d_call: TRBD1
v_call: TRBV19
clone_size: NA
cdr3_aa: CASSKTGANEQFF
cdr3_nt: TGTGCCAGTAGTAAGACAGGGGCGAATGAGCAGTTCTTC

j_call: TRBJ1-1
d_call: TRBD1
v_call: TRBV27
clone_size: NA
cdr3_aa: CASSVDRGTEAFF
cdr3_nt: TGTGCCAGCAGTGTAGACAGGGGGACTGAAGCTTTCTTT

j_call: TRBJ1-2
d_call: NA
v_call: TRBV19
clone_size: once
cdr3_aa: CASRGDSLHGYTF
cdr3_nt: TGTGCCAGTAGGGGGGATTCGCTCCATGGCTACACCTTC

j_call: TRBJ1-5
d_call: TRBD1
v_call: TRBV28
clone_size: NA
cdr3_aa: CASSLWGDRGNQPQHF
cdr3_nt: TGTGCCAGCAGTTTATGGGGGGACAGGGGGAATCAGCCCCAGCATTTT

j_call: TRBJ1-1
d_call: NA
v_call: TRBV5-4
clone_size: few
cdr3_aa: CASSLLADTEAFF
cdr3_nt: TGTGCCAGCAGCTTGTTGGCAGACACTGAAGCTTTCTTT

j_call: TRBJ1-1
d_call: NA
v_call: TRBV11-3
clone_size: few
cdr3_aa: CASSSALQPLNTEAFF
cdr3_nt: TGTGCCAGCAGCTCCGCACTGCAGCCTCTGAACACTGAAGCTTTCTTT

j_call: TRBJ2-2
d_call: NA
v_call: TRBV5-1
clone_size: few
cdr3_aa: CASSLVRTQAGELFF
cdr3_nt: TGCGCCAGCAGCTTGGTTCGGACGCAAGCCGGGGAGCTGTTTTTT

j_call: TRBJ1-1
d_call: NA
v_call: TRBV7-2
clone_size: NA
cdr3_aa: CASSLQGNTEAFF
cdr3_nt: TGTGCCAGCAGCCTTCAGGGGAACACTGAAGCTTTCTTT

j_call: TRBJ2-2
d_call: TRBD1
v_call: TRBV11-2
clone_size: NA
cdr3_aa: CASRGQAGGELFF
cdr3_nt: TGTGCCAGCAGGGGACAGGCGGGCGGGGAGCTGTTTTTT

j_call: TRBJ2-7
d_call: TRBD2
v_call: TRBV18
clone_size: many
cdr3_aa: CASSSLAGVSYEQYF
cdr3_nt: TGTGCCAGCTCATCCTTAGCGGGGGTATCCTACGAGCAGTACTTC

j_call: TRBJ2-3
d_call: NA
v_call: TRBV7-2
clone_size: once
cdr3_aa: CASSRLSSWTDTQYF
cdr3_nt: TGTGCCAGCAGCCGTTTATCCTCGTGGACAGATACGCAGTATTTT

j_call: TRBJ2-3
d_call: NA
v_call: TRBV5-1
clone_size: NA
cdr3_aa: CASSPGSVSTDTQYF
cdr3_nt: TGCGCCAGCAGCCCAGGGAGCGTGAGCACAGATACGCAGTATTTT

j_call: TRBJ1-2
d_call: NA
v_call: TRBV6-6
clone_size: NA
cdr3_aa: CASSYSSDSVRNGYTF
cdr3_nt: TGTGCCAGCAGTTACTCCTCGGACAGCGTTCGGAATGGCTACACCTTC

j_call: TRBJ2-3
d_call: NA
v_call: TRBV5-1
clone_size: NA
cdr3_aa: CASSLAGVGTDTQYF
cdr3_nt: TGCGCCAGCAGCTTGGCCGGGGTGGGGACAGATACGCAGTATTTT

j_call: TRBJ2-2
d_call: NA
v_call: TRBV10-3
clone_size: NA
cdr3_aa: CASGDVGELFF
cdr3_nt: TGTGCCAGCGGGGACGTCGGGGAGCTGTTTTTT

j_call: TRBJ1-5
d_call: NA
v_call: TRBV6-6
clone_size: NA
cdr3_aa: CASIYKDSYSNQPQHF
cdr3_nt: TGTGCCAGCATCTACAAAGACAGTTATAGCAATCAGCCCCAGCATTTT

j_call: TRBJ1-6
d_call: TRBD1
v_call: TRBV9
clone_size: few
cdr3_aa: CASSVGWDRDFSPLHF
cdr3_nt: TGTGCCAGCAGCGTAGGCTGGGACAGGGATTTTTCACCCCTCCACTTT

j_call: TRBJ1-1
d_call: NA
v_call: TRBV7-9
clone_size: once
cdr3_aa: CASRSLRGNTEAFF
cdr3_nt: TGTGCCAGCAGGTCGCTCAGGGGTAACACTGAAGCTTTCTTT

j_call: TRBJ2-6
d_call: NA
v_call: TRBV25-1
clone_size: NA
cdr3_aa: CASSALLTSGANVLTF
cdr3_nt: TGTGCCAGCAGTGCACTTCTCACCTCTGGGGCCAACGTCCTGACTTTC

j_call: TRBJ2-6
d_call: NA
v_call: TRBV7-6
clone_size: NA
cdr3_aa: CASSLSSGANVLTF
cdr3_nt: TGTGCCAGCAGCTTAAGCTCTGGGGCCAACGTCCTGACTTTC

j_call: TRBJ2-2
d_call: TRBD2
v_call: TRBV4-2
clone_size: medium-sized
cdr3_aa: CASSPQSGGNTGELFF
cdr3_nt: TGTGCCAGCAGCCCCCAAAGCGGGGGCAACACCGGGGAGCTGTTTTTT

j_call: TRBJ1-5
d_call: NA
v_call: TRBV6-5
clone_size: NA
cdr3_aa: CASSYGIGDVGSQHF
cdr3_nt: TGTGCCAGCAGTTACGGCATAGGGGACGTTGGGTCCCAGCATTTT

j_call: TRBJ1-6
d_call: TRBD1
v_call: TRBV6-6
clone_size: NA
cdr3_aa: CASSYWDRLNSPLHF
cdr3_nt: TGTGCCAGCAGTTACTGGGACAGGCTTAATTCACCCCTCCACTTT

j_call: TRBJ1-6
d_call: NA
v_call: TRBV11-3
clone_size: NA
cdr3_aa: CASSTDANNSPLHF
cdr3_nt: TGTGCCAGCAGCACGGACGCAAACAATTCACCCCTCCACTTT